This section outlines one TCR beta chain sequence together with its context. Its matching antigen is unknown. This sample is part of a study of T cell responses to AZD1222 COVID-19 vaccine. General study points: There were vaccine-associated CD4 TCRs across spike, dominant at 160-218 and 743-854.

Data came from immunoSEQ multiplex PCR; TCRdb stores just in-frame clones and leaves some out. The table shows about 110,000 clones, with approximately 90% occurring only once. Germline CDR1 SGHNT, CDR2 YYREEE (reference sequence). The CDR3 is made up of 13 amino acids. Trimming pared 1 base from V and 10 bases from J, leaving 12 bases between. Sequenced material: peripheral blood, taken 28 days after the second AZD1222 dose. The V gene is TRBV5-4, the J gene TRBJ2-1; unclear D gene. This TCR was sampled from an adult who received the AZD1222 COVID-19 vaccine. The CDR3 bases are TGTGCCAGCAGCTTGTTTTCGGGCGGAGAGCAGTTCTTC. Translated: CASSLFSGGEQFF.